This T cell receptor (beta chain) derives from a study of type 1 and type 2 diabetes patients. Study as a whole: Participants included type 1 and type 2 diabetes patients plus nondiabetic controls.

This CDR3 has 12 residues. V was trimmed by 5 bases and J by 10 bases, leaving 14 bases between them. Germline-derived CDR1 and CDR2 are SGHVS and FQNEAQ. Amplification started from genomic DNA. The TCR beta CDR3 region was amplified using 30 forward and 13 reverse primers. TCRdb used MiXCR to reprocess the multiplex PCR reads, holding one entry per CDR3 protein. The top ten clones hold 12% to 15% of a sample with about 250,000 distinct CDR3 sequences, 47% of them seen once. Standard classification criteria confirmed type 1 or type 2 diabetes in all patients. Peripheral blood, ten milliliters per participant, was collected.

The V and J genes are TRBV7-8 and TRBJ1-2; D is unclear. The source of this sequence is a man aged 18 to 30 with type 2 diabetes. The specimen sequenced was peripheral blood mononuclear cells (PBMCs). The CDR3 sequence is CASSLLPRSYTF. In DNA, the CDR3 is TGTGCCAGCAGCCTACTTCCCAGATCCTACACCTTC.